One sample yielded the 29 T cell receptor beta chains listed below, sequenced in a study of blood T cells in healthy people across ages. Primed by a sample-barcoded 5' primer and a J-beta primer mix, a second PCR proceeded for 7 to 11 cycles. TCRdb analysed the 5' RACE reads with MiXCR anew, one entry per CDR3 protein. Of 1.5 million to 2 million distinct CDR3 sequences in the sample, 28% are singletons; the top ten hold roughly 8%. Sequencing was done on a sample of blood. The receptor source for this set is a woman in her twenties or thirties in good health.

V usage is TRBV7-2 and J usage is TRBJ2-4; 9 bases agree with TRBD1. The DNA end favors TRBJ2-7, so the J call may be wrong. Looked up from germline, CDR1 is SGHTA and CDR2 is FQGNSA. CDR3 length equals 15 residues. CDR3 DNA: TGTGCCAGCAGCCATTCCGGGACAGGGAAATACGAGCAGTACTTC. Residues: CASSHSGTGKYEQYF.

As regards this clonotype: The junction shows a germline mismatch at one end, possibly a read error. V gene TRBV6-6 combines with J gene TRBJ1-1, with D tentatively TRBD1 (5 bases). This CDR3 comprises 13 residues. Per germline, CDR1 MNHNY and CDR2 SVGAGI (reference sequence). The CDR3 reads CASGYLREDEAFF. The CDR3 nucleotides read TGTGCCAGCGGTTACCTCAGGGAGGATGAAGCTTTCTTT.

The V call is TRBV7-2, the J call TRBJ2-5; perhaps TRBD2 as D (6 bases). Germline V CDR1 and CDR2: SGHTA, FQGNSA. V was trimmed by 1 base and J by 7 bases, leaving 13 bases between them. The CDR3 has 14 residues. This chain's CDR3 is CASSLGAGPATQYF. CDR3 nucleotide sequence: TGTGCCAGCAGCTTAGGGGCGGGGCCCGCGACCCAGTACTTC.

This clonotype appeared a few times. The junction shows a germline mismatch at one end, possibly a read error. This chain uses TRBV20-1 with TRBJ2-7; weak D call: TRBD2 (5 bases). This CDR3 is built from 15 residues. Germline V gene sequence: CDR1 DFQATT, CDR2 SNEGSKA (reference sequence). DNA of the CDR3: TGCAGTACTAGAGATCTGGGTTCGGAGATATACGAGCAGTACTTC. Translating it yields CSTRDLGSEIYEQYF.

This clonotype was seen many times. V is TRBV12-3 or TRBV12-4 and J is TRBJ1-2; no clear D gene. The CDR3 consists of 16 residues. V lost 5 bases, J lost 5 bases, and 21 bases lay in between. The CDR3 here is CASSPNRGGWAYGYTF. As DNA, the CDR3 is TGTGCCAGCAGTCCCAATCGGGGTGGATGGGCTTATGGCTACACCTTC.

This clonotype has just a few counts. The chain joins TRBV3-1 to TRBJ2-1; a weak D match, TRBD1 (5 bases). The CDR3 runs to 16 residues. V lost 0 bases and J lost 2, with 11 bases in between. Germline CDR1 is LGHDT and CDR2 is YNNKEL (reference sequence). CDR3: CASSQEGAQAYNEQFF. The CDR3 DNA sequence: TGTGCCAGCAGCCAAGAAGGGGCACAGGCCTACAATGAGCAGTTCTTC.

This clonotype has only a few counts. This sequence joins TRBV7-2 and TRBJ2-1, with a weak D call TRBD2 (5 bases). Germline loops: CDR1 SGHTA, CDR2 FQGNSA. The CDR3 is 13 amino acids. Deletions cut 1 base from V and 15 bases from J, with 16 bases between. Here the CDR3 DNA reads TGTGCCAGCAGCTTAGAAGCGACTACCTCGCGGTTCTTC. Translation gives CASSLEATTSRFF. Full variable domain (outside the CDR3, taken from reference TRBV7-2 and TRBJ2-1): GAGVSQSPSNKVTEKGKDVELRCDPISGHTALYWYRQSLGQGLEFLIYFQGNSAPDKSGLPSDRFSAERTGGSVSTLTIQRTQQEDSAVYLCASSLEATTSRFFGPGTRLTVL.

With regard to this clonotype: The junction and the germline gene differ at one end; a read error may be behind it. The V and J genes are TRBV2 and TRBJ2-5; D ambiguous. The CDR3 totals 11 residues. Germline loops: CDR1 SNHLY, CDR2 FYNNEI. Here the CDR3 DNA reads TGTGCCACCAGTAATCGTTACCAGCAGTACTTC. Translation: CATSNRYQQYF.

CDR3 residues: CASSLRPGFSGNEQFF. The CDR3 coding sequence is TGTGCCAGCAGCCTGAGACCCGGTTTTTCTGGCAATGAGCAGTTCTTC. The genes are TRBV7-2 and TRBJ2-1; no clear D gene. The CDR3 is 16 residues long. Germline V gives CDR1 SGHTA, CDR2 FQGNSA. The V and J ends lost 5 bases and 6 bases respectively, with 20 bases between them.

The chain employs TRBV11-2 and TRBJ2-1; no definite D call. V was trimmed by 2 bases and J by 6 bases, leaving 11 bases between them. This CDR3 contains 14 residues. Germline loops: CDR1 SGHAT, CDR2 FQNNGV. Written as DNA, the CDR3 is TGTGCCAGCAGCTTACCCAGAGCCTGCAATGAGCAGTTCTTC. Translated, it gives CASSLPRACNEQFF. Using reference TRBV11-2 and TRBJ2-1 for the parts outside the CDR3, the full variable domain is EAGVAQSPRYKIIEKRQSVAFWCNPISGHATLYWYQQILGQGPKLLIQFQNNGVVDDSQLPKDRFSAERLKGVDSTLKIQPAKLEDSAVYLCASSLPRACNEQFFGPGTRLTVL.

This clonotype was picked up a small number of times. This rearrangement joins TRBV5-1 to TRBJ2-3; D is perhaps TRBD1 or TRBD2 (5 bases each). This CDR3 region has 14 residues. In germline, CDR1 is SGHRS, CDR2 YFSETQ. V shed 3 bases and J shed 4 bases, with 12 bases lying between them. CDR3 protein: CASSSLLGADTQYF. DNA for the CDR3: TGCGCCAGCAGCTCCCTACTAGGGGCAGATACGCAGTATTTT.

V gene TRBV5-1 combines with J gene TRBJ2-3; D remains unclear. Trimming took 1 base from V and 1 from J, leaving 13 bases between them. The CDR3 runs 16 residues. Germline V gene data show CDR1 as SGHRS and CDR2 as YFSETQ. This CDR3 is CASSLQEPLRTDTQYF. The CDR3 DNA sequence: TGCGCCAGCAGCTTGCAGGAACCACTTCGCACAGATACGCAGTATTTT.

V is TRBV3-1 and J is TRBJ2-3, with D unclear. CDR1 and CDR2 from the germline V gene are LGHDT and YNNKEL (reference sequence). The CDR3 is made up of 14 amino acids. Trimming shortened V by 4 bases and J by 2 bases, and 10 bases separated the two germline ends. The CDR3 loop reads CASSRQPLTDTQYF. The CDR3 nucleotides are TGTGCCAGCAGCCGTCAACCGCTCACAGATACGCAGTATTTT.

This clonotype was detected a few times. The chain joins TRBV7-9 to TRBJ2-1; 9 nucleotides align to TRBD1. The germline V gene has CDR1 SEHNR and CDR2 FQNEAQ (reference sequence). The junction had 7 bases not matched to a gene; V was cut back by 5 bases and J by 8 bases. This CDR3 spans 14 amino acids. The DNA of the CDR3 is TGTGCCAGCAGCGCAAGGGACAGGGCGGATGAGCAGTTCTTC. As protein: CASSARDRADEQFF.

This clonotype was seen ten or more times. The chain combines TRBV27 with TRBJ2-4; D is uncertain. The CDR3 loop spans 11 amino acids. Looked up from germline, CDR1 is MNHEY and CDR2 is SMNVEV (reference sequence). V shed 6 bases and J shed 7 bases, with 7 bases lying between them. CDR3 residues: CASRFSNIQYF. For the CDR3, the DNA is TGTGCCAGCAGATTCAGCAACATTCAGTACTTC.

The chain links TRBV4-1 to TRBJ1-4; D is uncertain. The CDR3 covers 15 residues. Germline assignment: CDR1 MGHRA and CDR2 YSYEKL. V was cut by 1 base and J by 0 bases, with 6 bases left in between. The CDR3 nucleotides read TGCGCCAGCAGCCAAGCGGGAACAACTAATGAAAAACTGTTTTTT. Protein product: CASSQAGTTNEKLFF.

As regards this clonotype: The conserved final phenylalanine or tryptophan is absent from the CDR3, which likely points to a read error. The chain couples TRBV19 to TRBJ2-7, with unresolved D. The CDR3 sequence is 15 residues long. The germline V and J ends were trimmed by 4 bases and 0 bases, with 13 bases remaining between them. CDR1 and CDR2 from the germline V gene are LNHDA and SQIVND (reference sequence). The CDR3 is CASSTTQRSSYEQYL. CDR3 coding DNA: TGTGCCAGTAGTACCACACAAAGAAGCTCCTACGAGCAGTACCTC.

This clonotype was recorded many times. The CDR3 protein is CSVTDKNSYNEQFF. The DNA of the CDR3 is TGCAGCGTGACGGACAAAAACTCCTACAATGAGCAGTTCTTC. V is TRBV29-1 and J is TRBJ2-1, with a weak D call TRBD1 (5 bases). Trimming stripped 6 bases from V and 0 bases from J, with 12 bases between. The V gene's germline CDR1 is SQVTM and CDR2 ANQGSEA. The CDR3 contains 14 residues.

This clonotype was recorded a few times. V usage is TRBV5-1 and J usage is TRBJ2-5; 14 bases agree with TRBD2. The germline CDR1 and CDR2 sequences are SGHRS and YFSETQ. The CDR3 has 18 residues. V trimming: 0 bases; J trimming: 1 base; junction bases outside the gene matches: 5. CDR3: CASSLETSGGATQETQYF. CDR3 sequence (DNA): TGCGCCAGCAGCTTGGAGACTAGCGGGGGGGCCACCCAAGAGACCCAGTACTTC.

This sequence joins TRBV4-1 and TRBJ2-1; 9 positions agree with TRBD1. Germline trimming cut 2 bases from V and 5 bases from J; bases unmatched to any gene: 13. CDR1 MGHRA and CDR2 YSYEKL come from the germline V gene. The CDR3 totals 18 residues. Here the CDR3 DNA reads TGCGCCAGCAGCCAACAAGGGACCGGGACAGGGATCGACAATGAGCAGTTCTTC. Translating gives CASSQQGTGTGIDNEQFF.

The chain links TRBV3-1 to TRBJ1-6, with D perhaps matching TRBD1 (5 bases). The V gene's germline CDR1 is LGHDT and CDR2 YNNKEL (reference sequence). The V end lost 4 bases, the J end lost 10 bases, and 14 bases lay between the germline ends. The CDR3 loop spans 14 amino acids. The CDR3 sequence: CASSPQGGRSPLHF. CDR3 coding DNA: TGTGCCAGCAGCCCCCAGGGTGGAAGGTCACCCCTCCACTTT. Full variable domain (outside the CDR3, taken from reference TRBV3-1 and TRBJ1-6): DTAVSQTPKYLVTQMGNDKSIKCEQNLGHDTMYWYKQDSKKFLKIMFSYNNKELIINETVPNRFSPKSPDKAHLNLHINSLELGDSAVYFCASSPQGGRSPLHFGNGTRLTVT.

This clonotype was detected only a few times. V and J are TRBV6-5 and TRBJ2-3, with 11 positions matching TRBD2. Germline V CDR1 and CDR2: MNHEY, SVGAGI. Trimming took 1 base from V and 3 from J; bases not matched to a gene: 12. This CDR3 is 19 amino acids long. The CDR3 coding sequence is TGTGCCAGCAGTTACTACGAATCCAAACTAGCGGGAGATACAGATACGCAGTATTTT. Translating gives CASSYYESKLAGDTDTQYF.

This clonotype came up many times. J is TRBJ1-2 and V is TRBV20-1; the match to TRBD1 covers 9 bases. V trimming: 2 bases; J trimming: 2 bases; junction bases outside the gene matches: 3. The CDR3 covers 14 residues. Germline assignment: CDR1 DFQATT and CDR2 SNEGSKA (reference sequence). The CDR3 protein is CSARFGTGNYGYTF. The CDR3, as DNA: TGCAGTGCTAGATTTGGGACAGGGAACTATGGCTACACCTTC.

The rearrangement uses TRBV7-3 and TRBJ2-1; perhaps TRBD1 as D (5 bases). The DNA end lines up better with TRBJ2-7; the J call may be wrong. CDR3 length equals 13 residues. The V gene's germline CDR1 is SGHTA and CDR2 FQGTGA. The CDR3 reads CASSLPSDSEQYF. CDR3 coding DNA: TGTGCCAGCAGCTTACCCTCCGACAGTGAGCAGTACTTC.

This clonotype came up a few times. The chain links TRBV12-3 or TRBV12-4 to TRBJ1-2; D unclear. This CDR3 is built from 14 residues. Trimming removed 7 bases at V and 0 bases at J, with 12 bases between. The CDR3 DNA reads TGTGCCAGCACTCCTCGGAGTGCTAACTATGGCTACACCTTC. Its translation: CASTPRSANYGYTF.

This sequence joins TRBV6-1 and TRBJ1-5; unclear D gene. With 6 bases removed from V and 0 bases from J, the gap between germline ends came to 12 bases. Germline-derived CDR1 and CDR2 are MNHNS and SASEGT. The CDR3 is made up of 15 amino acids. The CDR3 sequence is CASSWTRDSNQPQHF. The CDR3 nucleotides are TGTGCCAGCAGCTGGACCCGTGATAGCAATCAGCCCCAGCATTTT.

In this sample, this clonotype turned up a few times. The CDR3 loop is CASSPALDPETQYF. Written as DNA, the CDR3 is TGTGCCAGCTCACCCGCCCTCGACCCGGAGACCCAGTACTTC. The chain links TRBV18 to TRBJ2-5; D gene unclear. V was clipped by 3 bases and J by 5 bases, with 13 bases between them. The CDR3 spans 14 residues. Per germline, CDR1 KGHSH and CDR2 LQKENI.

This chain joins TRBV7-2 and TRBJ2-3; D uncertain. V dropped 5 bases and J dropped 4 bases, with 10 bases sitting between them. The CDR3 has 13 amino acids. The germline V gene encodes CDR1 SGHTA and CDR2 FQGNSA. CDR3 sequence reads: CASSRTDADTQYF. The CDR3 nucleotides are TGTGCCAGCAGCCGCACGGACGCAGATACGCAGTATTTT.

The genes are TRBV30 and TRBJ1-4; D possibly corresponds to TRBD1 (6 bases). Trimming pared 2 bases from V and 7 bases from J, leaving 23 bases between. Germline CDR1 and CDR2: GTSNPN and SVGIG (reference sequence). This CDR3 is 17 amino acids long. The CDR3: CAWSTSLRGRGGEKLFF. The CDR3 DNA reads as TGTGCCTGGAGTACCTCCCTGAGGGGCAGGGGAGGTGAAAAACTGTTTTTT.